Listed below are T cell receptor beta chains from one sample, sequenced in a study of T cells in Graves' hyperthyroidism and ophthalmopathy. TCRdb re-derived calls from the multiplex PCR reads in MiXCR, one entry per CDR3 protein. This sample carries around 300,000 distinct CDR3 sequences, around 20% of them seen once, and the ten largest clones take around 64%. Sequenced: blood. Every receptor here comes from a man aged 30 to 39 with Graves' ophthalmopathy. Both conserved end residues are part of each CDR3. A D gene is named only where the DNA matches it firmly. Clone size is not always given. Where it is, it says once, few, many or a class for expanded clones.

d_call | j_call | v_call | clone_size | cdr3_nt | cdr3_aa
- | TRBJ1-5 | TRBV2 | - | TGTGCCAGCAGTGAAGCGCGGACAGCTAATCAACCCCAGCATTTT | CASSEARTANQPQHF
- | TRBJ2-5 | TRBV6-1 | many | TGTGCCAGCAGTACCTGGTTAGACCGGTTAAAAGAGACCCAGTACTTC | CASSTWLDRLKETQYF
- | TRBJ2-1 | TRBV7-6 | many | TGTGCCAGCAGCCTAGCCACCGGGACTTACAATGAGCAGTTCTTC | CASSLATGTYNEQFF
TRBD2 | TRBJ2-7 | TRBV28 | few | TGTGCCAGCAGTCGCGCGGGAGCCCTCGAGCAGTACTTC | CASSRAGALEQYF
- | TRBJ2-1 | TRBV15 | few | TGTGCCACCAGCAGGGAGGGATCCTACAATGAGCAGTTCTTC | CATSREGSYNEQFF
TRBD1 | TRBJ2-3 | TRBV18 | - | TGTGCCAGCTCACCACCTTTACTGGCAGGGGGCGCGAGGACAGATACGCAGTATTTT | CASSPPLLAGGARTDTQYF
- | TRBJ2-3 | TRBV7-3 | few | TGTGCCAGCAGCTTAACAGGGTTTAGCACAGATACGCAGTATTTT | CASSLTGFSTDTQYF
- | TRBJ2-1 | TRBV2 | - | TGTGCCAGCAGTGGTTTAGCGGCCAATGAGCAGTTCTTC | CASSGLAANEQFF
- | TRBJ1-1 | TRBV6-1 | - | TGTGCCAGCAGTGAAACCCCGACCGGGGTCACTGAAGCTTTCTTT | CASSETPTGVTEAFF
TRBD2 | TRBJ2-7 | TRBV28 | many | TGTGCCAGCACCACTCCTTGGGGGACTAGCGGGAGCAGAGAGCAGTACTTC | CASTTPWGTSGSREQYF
TRBD2 | TRBJ2-1 | TRBV7-9 | many | TGTGCCAGCAGCCCCAGGACTAGTGGGACTGAGCAGTTCTTC | CASSPRTSGTEQFF
- | TRBJ2-3 | TRBV29-1 | few | TGCAGCGGAATCGATGGGGCAGATACGCAGTATTTT | CSGIDGADTQYF
TRBD1 | TRBJ2-5 | TRBV24-1 | - | TGTGCCACCAGTGATTTTAGGACAGGGGGAGAGACCCAGTACTTC | CATSDFRTGGETQYF
- | TRBJ1-5 | TRBV6-1 | few | TGTGCCAGCAGTGACTGGGTTAGTCAGCCCCAGCATTTT | CASSDWVSQPQHF
TRBD1 | TRBJ2-2 | TRBV18 | - | TGTGCCAGCTCACCCAACCCGACAGGGGGCACCGGGGAGCTGTTTTTT | CASSPNPTGGTGELFF
- | TRBJ2-7 | TRBV18 | - | TGTGCCAGCTCCAACTACCAGGGGGAGCAGTACTTC | CASSNYQGEQYF
- | TRBJ1-2 | TRBV28 | many | TGTGCCAGCAGTTTTCACCCCGTGGGGGTCTATGGCTACACCTTC | CASSFHPVGVYGYTF